This T cell receptor beta chain came from a study of blood T cell repertoires in COVID-19. Study-wide background: Samples representing acute and convalescent COVID-19 were sourced from the United States, Italy and Spain.

In the authors' methods: Nucleated cell counts were estimated from reference gene primer amplification. Generated by immunoSEQ multiplex PCR, the TCRdb table keeps only in-frame clones and is missing some. The DNA gave D and trimming, while V, J and clone size come from that table. The sample contains under 200,000 clones, more than 70% of which appear only once. The CDR3 runs to 15 residues. CDR1 SGDLS and CDR2 YYNGEE come from the germline V gene. V was clipped by 0 bases and J by 2 bases, with 9 bases between them. The genes are TRBV9 and TRBJ1-3, with a possible D match to TRBD1 (5 bases). Sequencing input: peripheral blood. The source is a man younger than 35 with active or convalescent COVID-19. The CDR3, as DNA: TGTGCCAGCAGCGTAGATAGCAGGGCTGGAAACACCATATATTTT. Its translation: CASSVDSRAGNTIYF.